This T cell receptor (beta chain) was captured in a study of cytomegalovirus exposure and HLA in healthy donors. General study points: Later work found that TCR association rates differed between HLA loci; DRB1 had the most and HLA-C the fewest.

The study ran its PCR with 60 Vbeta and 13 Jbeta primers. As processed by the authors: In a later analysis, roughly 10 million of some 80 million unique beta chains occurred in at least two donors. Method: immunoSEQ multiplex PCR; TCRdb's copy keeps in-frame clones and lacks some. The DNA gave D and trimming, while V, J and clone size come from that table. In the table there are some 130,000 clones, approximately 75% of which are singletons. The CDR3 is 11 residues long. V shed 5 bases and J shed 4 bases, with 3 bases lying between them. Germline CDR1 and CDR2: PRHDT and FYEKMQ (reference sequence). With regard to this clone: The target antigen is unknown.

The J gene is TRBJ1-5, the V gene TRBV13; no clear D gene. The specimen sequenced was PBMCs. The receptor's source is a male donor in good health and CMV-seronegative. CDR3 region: CASSPNQPQHF. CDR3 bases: TGTGCCAGCAGCCCAAATCAGCCCCAGCATTTT.